These 26 T cell receptor beta chains were sequenced from one sample in a study of cytomegalovirus exposure and HLA in healthy donors. PCR was performed using 60 Vbeta and 13 Jbeta primers. Generated by immunoSEQ multiplex PCR, the TCRdb table keeps only in-frame clones and is missing some. The sample yields 270,000 or so clones, over 90% seen once. Sequences were obtained from PBMCs. Receptors originate from a girl aged 2 to 10 in good health and CMV-seronegative.

The chain employs TRBV5-1 and TRBJ2-7; maybe TRBD2 (6 bases). This CDR3 contains 13 residues. Trimming removed 4 bases from V and 7 bases from J, with 15 bases in between. Germline CDR1 is SGHRS and CDR2 is YFSETQ. This chain's CDR3 is CASSLYLLAEQYF. Here the CDR3 DNA reads TGCGCCAGCAGCCTCTACCTTCTAGCGGAGCAGTACTTC. Together with reference TRBV5-1 and TRBJ2-7, the CDR3 gives the full variable domain: KAGVTQTPRYLIKTRGQQVTLSCSPISGHRSVSWYQQTPGQGLQFLFEYFSETQRNKGNFPGRFSGRQFSNSRSEMNVSTLELGDSALYLCASSLYLLAEQYFGPGTRLTVT.

This sequence joins TRBV28 and TRBJ2-4; 10 bases line up with TRBD2. V lost 6 bases and J lost 1; bases outside the gene matches: 6. There are 16 residues in the CDR3. Germline V gene data show CDR1 as MDHEN and CDR2 as SYDVKM. As DNA, the CDR3 is TGTGCCAGCAGGCATCATAGCGGGGGGGCCAAAAACATTCAGTACTTC. Residues: CASRHHSGGAKNIQYF.

The chain has TRBV5-5 and TRBJ2-7, with 10 bases lining up with TRBD2. V trimming: 4 bases; J trimming: 2 bases; junction bases outside the gene matches: 6. Germline CDR1 reads SGHKS; CDR2 reads YYEKEE (reference sequence). The CDR3 totals 15 residues. The DNA for the CDR3 is TGTGCCAGCAGCCCCTGGACTAGCGGACCCTACGAGCAGTACTTC. Amino acids: CASSPWTSGPYEQYF.

V is TRBV5-1 and J is TRBJ2-5, with a possible D match to TRBD2 (6 bases). Germline V CDR1 and CDR2: SGHRS, YFSETQ. Deletions cut 1 base from V and 2 bases from J, with 9 bases between. The CDR3 extends over 14 amino acids. CDR3 in amino acids: CASSLYRGQETQYF. The CDR3, as DNA: TGCGCCAGCAGCTTGTACCGGGGGCAAGAGACCCAGTACTTC.

V usage is TRBV9 and J usage is TRBJ2-3; 8 nucleotides line up with TRBD2. This CDR3 has 15 amino acids. Germline V lookup: CDR1 SGDLS, CDR2 YYNGEE. V was pared by 4 bases and J by 4 bases, with 8 bases of the junction left unmatched. CDR3 loop: CASSLFGGVADTQYF. DNA for the CDR3: TGTGCCAGCAGCCTCTTCGGGGGGGTAGCAGATACGCAGTATTTT.

The rearrangement uses TRBV23-1 and TRBJ2-1, with D possibly TRBD1 on 5 matching bases. TRBV23-1 belongs to the ORF category, with a function that is uncertain. V was trimmed by 1 base and J by 0 bases, leaving 13 bases between them. The CDR3 extends over 17 amino acids. CDR3 DNA: TGCGCCAGCAGTCAATTTCCCAACGACAGCTCCTACAATGAGCAGTTCTTC. Its protein product is CASSQFPNDSSYNEQFF.

J is TRBJ2-7 and V is TRBV6-5; 7 bases are a match to TRBD1. The V gene end was trimmed by 2 bases and the J gene end by 2 bases; junction bases not matched to a gene: 6. This CDR3 spans 15 amino acids. The germline V gene encodes CDR1 MNHEY and CDR2 SVGAGI. The CDR3 DNA reads as TGTGCCAGCAGTTACCATCGGGACAGTGCCTACGAGCAGTACTTC. This codes for CASSYHRDSAYEQYF.

The J gene is TRBJ2-1, the V gene TRBV6-1; D remains unclear. This CDR3 contains 15 residues. Trimming took off 6 bases at V and 4 bases at J, with 16 bases between the two ends. The germline V gene has CDR1 MNHNS and CDR2 SASEGT. Here the CDR3 DNA reads TGTGCCAGCAGGCCCCCCAGAGGCCTATACAATGAGCAGTTCTTC. As protein: CASRPPRGLYNEQFF.

The chain links TRBV15 to TRBJ1-1; D remains ambiguous. The CDR3 is 16 residues long. Germline V gene lookup returns CDR1 LNHNV and CDR2 YYDKDF (reference sequence). Between the trimmed V and J ends, which lost 5 bases and 4 bases, there was a span of 20 bases. The CDR3 nucleotides read TGTGCCACCAGCCTAGAGTTGGCGGACGGAGGCACTGAAGCTTTCTTT. Translating it yields CATSLELADGGTEAFF.

This clone is a singleton in its sample. The rearrangement links TRBV6-5 to TRBJ1-3; D not resolved. This CDR3 is 14 amino acids long. Between the trimmed V and J ends, which lost 7 bases and 0 bases, there was a span of 10 bases. CDR1 is MNHEY and CDR2 is SVGAGI in the germline V gene. The CDR3 here is CASTSTRSGNTIYF. As DNA, the CDR3 is TGTGCCAGCACTAGTACCCGCTCTGGAAACACCATATATTTT.

The chain employs TRBV28 and TRBJ2-3, with TRBD2 matching over 8 bases. This CDR3 has 18 amino acids. The germline V gene encodes CDR1 MDHEN and CDR2 SYDVKM. The V gene end was trimmed by 4 bases and the J gene end by 5 bases; junction bases not matched to a gene: 17. The CDR3 DNA is TGTGCCAGCAGTTCTAGCCGGGGGGGTGGGACAACCCAAGATACGCAGTATTTT. Residues: CASSSSRGGGTTQDTQYF. The whole variable domain, filled in from reference TRBV28 and TRBJ2-3, reads DVKVTQSSRYLVKRTGEKVFLECVQDMDHENMFWYRQDPGLGLRLIYFSYDVKMKEKGDIPEGYSVSREKKERFSLILESASTNQTSMYLCASSSSRGGGTTQDTQYFGPGTRLTVL.

The rearrangement links TRBV6-1 to TRBJ2-7; D is uncertain. CDR1 and CDR2 (germline): MNHNS, SASEGT. CDR3 length: 13 residues. V lost 2 bases, J lost 7 bases, and 12 bases lay in between. The CDR3 protein is CASSETRWSEQYF. In DNA, the CDR3 is TGTGCCAGCAGTGAAACCAGGTGGTCGGAGCAGTACTTC.

V gene TRBV21-1 combines with J gene TRBJ2-5; the listed D gene, TRBD1, was not tested against the DNA. TRBV21-1 is noted as a pseudogene. The CDR3 runs 19 residues. The CDR3 DNA reads as TGTGCCAGCAGCAAAAAATGTGGCCAGTGGCAGGGGTACCAAGAGACCCAGTACTTC. This sequence encodes CASSKKCGQWQGYQETQYF.

The CDR3 bases are TGTGCCAGCTCACCTTGGGGACGGGACTCCACAGATACGCAGTATTTT. Its protein product is CASSPWGRDSTDTQYF. This chain joins TRBV18 and TRBJ2-3; a possible D gene is TRBD2 (6 bases). The CDR3 is 16 amino acids. The ends were cut back, 3 bases at V and 2 bases at J, with 15 bases in the middle. Germline V CDR1 and CDR2: KGHSH, LQKENI.

CDR3 sequence: CASSERRLDTDTQYF. The CDR3 DNA sequence: TGTGCCAGCAGTGAAAGGCGACTAGACACAGATACGCAGTATTTT. This chain uses TRBV2 with TRBJ2-3; TRBD2 is a possible D gene (6 bases). V shed 2 bases and J shed 2 bases, with 11 bases lying between them. Looked up from germline, CDR1 is SNHLY and CDR2 is FYNNEI. This CDR3 is 15 amino acids long. The variable domain in full, with the rest retrieved from reference TRBV2 and TRBJ2-3, is EPEVTQTPSHQVTQMGQEVILRCVPISNHLYFYWYRQILGQKVEFLVSFYNNEISEKSEIFDDQFSVERPDGSNFTLKIRSTKLEDSAMYFCASSERRLDTDTQYFGPGTRLTVL.

This clone was observed a single time. The V gene is TRBV29-1, the J gene TRBJ1-1; D is uncertain. V lost 4 bases to trimming and J lost 1 base, with 13 bases between them. The CDR3 loop spans 14 amino acids. Per the germline V gene, CDR1 is SQVTM and CDR2 is ANQGSEA. The CDR3 DNA follows: TGCAGCGTTGGAGTTGGGCAGACGAACACTGAAGCTTTCTTT. Protein sequence: CSVGVGQTNTEAFF.

CDR3 sequence (DNA): TGTGCCAGCAGCGCAAGACAGGCTAAGCAGTTCTTC. This sequence encodes CASSARQAKQFF. The V call is TRBV5-6, the J call TRBJ2-1; TRBD1 might be the D (6 bases). The CDR3 extends over 12 amino acids. Trimming removed 4 bases from V and 11 bases from J, with 13 bases in between. From germline, CDR1 is SGHDT and CDR2 YYEEEE. Looking up the rest from reference TRBV5-6 and TRBJ2-1 gives the full variable domain: DAGVTQSPTHLIKTRGQQVTLRCSPKSGHDTVSWYQQALGQGPQFIFQYYEEEERQRGNFPDRFSGHQFPNYSSELNVNALLLGDSALYLCASSARQAKQFFGPGTRLTVL.

The CDR3 loop is CASSPGGNYGYTF. DNA of the CDR3: TGCGCCAGCAGCCCGGGGGGGAACTATGGCTACACCTTC. The chain links TRBV4-1 to TRBJ1-2; D is possibly TRBD1 (5 bases). V dropped 4 bases and J dropped 2 bases, with 8 bases sitting between them. The CDR3 covers 13 residues. The germline V gene has CDR1 MGHRA and CDR2 YSYEKL.

The chain combines TRBV7-9 with TRBJ2-3, with 9 bases identical to TRBD1. The length of the CDR3 is 12 residues. The V gene's germline CDR1 is SEHNR and CDR2 FQNEAQ (reference sequence). The ends lost 9 bases at V and 2 bases at J; junction bases unmatched: 0. CDR3 loop: CARQGATDTQYF. In nucleotides, the CDR3 is TGTGCCAGACAGGGGGCCACAGATACGCAGTATTTT.

This chain joins TRBV10-3 and TRBJ2-1, with D tentatively TRBD2 (7 bases). Trimming shortened V by 6 bases and J by 10 bases, and 13 bases separated the two germline ends. The CDR3 has 12 amino acids. The germline CDR1 and CDR2 sequences are ENHRY and SYGVKD. CDR3 loop: CAIREEGGEQFF. The CDR3 DNA reads TGTGCCATCAGGGAAGAGGGGGGGGAGCAGTTCTTC.

This sequence joins TRBV30 and TRBJ2-1; D unclear. The V end was cut by 4 bases, the J end by 8 bases, with 12 bases between. Germline-derived CDR1 and CDR2 are GTSNPN and SVGIG (reference sequence). The length of the CDR3 is 12 residues. CDR3 nucleotides: TGTGCCTGGACTAGTATTAGACATGAGCAGTTCTTC. Its protein is CAWTSIRHEQFF.

V usage is TRBV7-2 and J usage is TRBJ2-1; TRBD2 matches at 9 bases. V lost 3 bases to trimming and J lost 12 bases; unmatched junction nucleotides: 3. CDR1 and CDR2 from the germline V gene are SGHTA and FQGNSA. CDR3 size: 12 residues. CDR3 DNA: TGTGCCAGCAGCTTGGCGGGAGGGGGGCAGTTCTTC. Translated: CASSLAGGGQFF.

The V and J genes are TRBV5-1 and TRBJ2-1; TRBD2 aligns across 9 bases. CDR1 is SGHRS, CDR2 YFSETQ, per germline. The CDR3 has 15 residues. The V segment lost 3 bases and the J segment 4 bases; nucleotides outside the gene matches: 5. CDR3 sequence reads: CASSWVTSGYNEQFF. The DNA for the CDR3 is TGCGCCAGCAGCTGGGTCACTAGCGGGTACAATGAGCAGTTCTTC.

V and J are TRBV30 and TRBJ1-1; no firm D call. The CDR3 runs 14 residues. Germline CDR1 and CDR2: GTSNPN and SVGIG (reference sequence). Trimming took 3 bases from V and 1 from J, leaving 12 bases between them. The CDR3 nucleotides read TGTGCCTGGAGCCGGGGTATATCGAACACTGAAGCTTTCTTT. Its protein product is CAWSRGISNTEAFF.

As to this clone: The junction departs from the called germline gene at one end, perhaps through a read error. CDR3 region: CASSSADRSLGIYGQYF. In DNA, the CDR3 is TGTGCCAGCAGTTCGGCGGACAGGTCTTTAGGGATCTACGGGCAGTACTTC. The chain employs TRBV28 and TRBJ2-7; TRBD1 matches at 7 bases. CDR1 and CDR2 from the germline V gene are MDHEN and SYDVKM. The CDR3 is 17 amino acids.

The genes are TRBV10-2 and TRBJ1-1; 8 nucleotides match TRBD1. Germline assignment: CDR1 WSHSY and CDR2 SAAADI. The V segment lost 6 bases and the J segment 4 bases; nucleotides outside the gene matches: 7. The CDR3 runs to 14 residues. The chain's CDR3 is CASSPARGLTEAFF. The CDR3 bases are TGCGCCAGCAGCCCCGCCAGGGGGCTCACTGAAGCTTTCTTT.